The TCR beta chain described here comes from a study of OX40 agonist ivuxolimab in advanced cancers. For the study at large: Three patients, one with hepatocellular carcinoma and two with cutaneous melanoma, responded partially. Points from the study as a whole: Clonal expansion was among the lowest in partial responders at 0.1-3.0 mg/kg, especially CD8+. Nonresponders included some who also had low normalized T-cell clonal expansion.

Clones were sequenced by immunoSEQ multiplex PCR, and TCRdb holds only the in-frame ones, with some missing. The repertoire includes fewer than 45,000 clones, about 84% of them detected once, and 15% to 20% sits in the top ten. Details on this clone: No antigen is known for it.

Trimming took off 3 bases at V and 0 bases at J, with 14 bases between the two ends. Germline CDR1 reads LNHDA; CDR2 reads SQIVND (reference sequence). The CDR3 runs to 17 residues. The TCR was taken from an adult with an advanced solid tumor such as melanoma, head and neck, liver or kidney cancer. The sample here was CD4+ or CD8+ T cells sorted from blood, taken in a trial of the OX40 agonist ivuxolimab. V is TRBV19 and J is TRBJ2-2; D is unclear. CDR3 region: CASSILPVDANTGELFF. CDR3 DNA sequence: TGTGCCAGTAGTATTTTACCCGTCGACGCGAACACCGGGGAGCTGTTTTTT.